This is a list of T cell receptor beta chains from one sample in a study of T cells after yellow fever vaccination. TCRdb re-derived calls from the 5' RACE reads in MiXCR, one entry per CDR3 protein. The sample yields hundreds of thousands of distinct CDR3 sequences, roughly 21% seen once. Source: PBMCs, taken 15 days after the yellow fever booster vaccination. All receptors come from a young man who received the YFV17D yellow fever vaccine. Each CDR3 is given with its conserved first and last residue. D genes are given only for firm matches. Expanded clones get a size class; other rows say once, few or many, or leave the size out.

TRBJ2-7 | TRBV6-1 | - | few | CASFGWEAHEQYF | TGTGCCAGCTTTGGCTGGGAGGCGCACGAGCAGTACTTC
TRBJ2-7 | TRBV7-9 | - | few | CASSSAGREEQYF | TGTGCCAGCAGCTCCGCGGGTAGGGAAGAGCAGTACTTC
TRBJ2-1 | TRBV9 | - | few | CASSVEANYNEQFF | TGTGCCAGCAGCGTAGAGGCTAATTACAATGAGCAGTTCTTC
TRBJ1-1 | TRBV20-1 | - | - | CSARKVRGQGTEAFF | TGCAGTGCTAGGAAGGTCCGGGGGCAGGGAACTGAAGCTTTCTTT
TRBJ2-1 | TRBV5-4 | TRBD2 | - | CASSTKAGDIDEQFF | TGTGCCAGCAGCACTAAAGCGGGAGATATCGATGAGCAGTTCTTC
TRBJ2-7 | TRBV20-1 | - | - | CSARLFSYEQYF | TGCAGTGCTCGACTATTCTCCTACGAGCAGTACTTC
TRBJ2-2 | TRBV27 | TRBD1 | few | CASTPRAGTGGSTGELFF | TGTGCCAGCACCCCACGCGCCGGGACAGGGGGCAGTACCGGGGAGCTGTTTTTT
TRBJ1-1 | TRBV11-2 | - | - | CASSVSSHTEAFF | TGTGCCAGCAGCGTGAGCTCGCACACTGAAGCTTTCTTT
TRBJ2-1 | TRBV24-1 | - | few | CATSPTGRAYNEQFF | TGTGCCACCAGTCCCACAGGGAGGGCCTACAATGAGCAGTTCTTC
TRBJ1-2 | TRBV20-1 | - | - | CSAPTGGSGYTF | TGCAGTGCTCCGACCGGGGGATCCGGCTACACCTTC
TRBJ2-5 | TRBV20-1 | TRBD2 | - | CSVPDLAGALETQYF | TGCAGTGTTCCTGATTTAGCGGGAGCACTAGAGACCCAGTACTTC
TRBJ2-7 | TRBV20-1 | - | - | CSARDFGRSDEQYF | TGCAGTGCTAGAGATTTTGGCAGGTCTGACGAGCAGTACTTC
TRBJ1-2 | TRBV6-1 | TRBD1 | - | CASSEGQGRNGYTF | TGTGCCAGCAGCGAGGGACAGGGGAGGAATGGCTACACCTTC
TRBJ2-2 | TRBV20-1 | TRBD1 | few | CSARSDRGRVTGELFF | TGCAGTGCTAGATCCGACAGGGGACGGGTCACCGGGGAGCTGTTTTTT
TRBJ2-7 | TRBV4-3 | - | - | CASSRSAGLQTYEQYF | TGCGCCAGCAGCCGATCCGCGGGACTTCAAACCTACGAGCAGTACTTC
TRBJ2-1 | TRBV28 | TRBD2 | few | CASSSQSGLAGYNEQFF | TGTGCCAGCAGCTCTCAATCCGGACTAGCGGGGTACAATGAGCAGTTCTTC
TRBJ2-1 | TRBV5-1 | - | - | CASSHGEYYNEQFF | TGCGCCAGCAGTCATGGGGAGTACTACAATGAGCAGTTCTTC
TRBJ2-1 | TRBV12-3/TRBV12-4 | - | - | CASSLYNTPNEQFF | TGTGCCAGCAGTTTGTACAACACCCCAAATGAGCAGTTCTTC
TRBJ2-6 | TRBV24-1 | - | few | CATSDPRETGSSGANVLTF | TGTGCCACCAGTGATCCCAGGGAGACAGGAAGCTCTGGGGCCAACGTCCTGACTTTC
TRBJ1-6 | TRBV15 | - | few | CATSKVDSPLHF | TGTGCCACCAGCAAGGTGGATTCACCCCTCCACTTT
TRBJ2-3 | TRBV12-3/TRBV12-4 | - | - | CATRGDKPDTQYF | TGTGCCACCAGGGGGGACAAGCCAGATACGCAGTATTTT
TRBJ2-5 | TRBV25-1 | - | - | CASSGLAVKETQYF | TGTGCCAGCAGTGGTTTGGCGGTCAAAGAGACCCAGTACTTC
TRBJ1-1 | TRBV5-1 | - | - | CASSAGGQGTEAFF | TGCGCCAGCAGCGCCGGAGGGCAGGGCACTGAAGCTTTCTTT
TRBJ2-3 | TRBV12-3/TRBV12-4 | TRBD2 | - | CASLLAGASTDTQYF | TGTGCCAGTCTACTAGCGGGAGCTAGCACAGATACGCAGTATTTT
TRBJ2-7 | TRBV7-8 | TRBD2 | - | CASSLRGGSAYEQYF | TGTGCCAGCAGCTTAAGGGGCGGGAGTGCCTACGAGCAGTACTTC
TRBJ1-4 | TRBV7-9 | - | - | CASTPLAEKLFF | TGTGCCAGCACCCCCTTAGCGGAAAAACTGTTTTTT
TRBJ2-7 | TRBV27 | - | few | CASRSGGVERDEQYF | TGTGCCAGCAGATCGGGCGGGGTTGAGAGGGACGAGCAGTACTTC
TRBJ2-5 | TRBV7-9 | - | - | CASSPSRDNQETQYF | TGTGCCAGCAGCCCCTCACGGGACAACCAAGAGACCCAGTACTTC
TRBJ2-7 | TRBV18 | - | few | CASSPPGMSYEQYF | TGTGCCAGCTCACCACCCGGTATGTCCTACGAGCAGTACTTC
TRBJ2-3 | TRBV7-2 | - | - | CASSSRVANTQYF | TGTGCCAGCAGCTCCCGCGTAGCGAATACGCAGTATTTT
TRBJ2-3 | TRBV20-1 | TRBD2 | few | CSAALAGGLTDTQYF | TGCAGTGCTGCACTAGCGGGAGGGTTGACAGATACGCAGTATTTT
TRBJ2-5 | TRBV5-1 | - | few | CASHSGQETQYF | TGCGCCAGCCATAGCGGTCAAGAGACCCAGTACTTC
TRBJ1-5 | TRBV19 | TRBD1 | few | CASRGLDRGQPQHF | TGTGCCAGTAGGGGTCTGGACAGGGGTCAGCCCCAGCATTTT
TRBJ2-3 | TRBV7-9 | - | - | CASSVPGGNTDTQYF | TGTGCCAGCAGCGTCCCTGGGGGGAACACAGATACGCAGTATTTT
TRBJ1-2 | TRBV6-1 | - | - | CASSGPLEGSSNYGYTF | TGTGCCAGCAGTGGGCCCCTGGAGGGAAGTTCTAACTATGGCTACACCTTC
TRBJ2-7 | TRBV25-1 | TRBD1 | - | CASSDVGQVGEQYF | TGTGCCAGCAGTGACGTGGGACAGGTTGGAGAGCAGTACTTC